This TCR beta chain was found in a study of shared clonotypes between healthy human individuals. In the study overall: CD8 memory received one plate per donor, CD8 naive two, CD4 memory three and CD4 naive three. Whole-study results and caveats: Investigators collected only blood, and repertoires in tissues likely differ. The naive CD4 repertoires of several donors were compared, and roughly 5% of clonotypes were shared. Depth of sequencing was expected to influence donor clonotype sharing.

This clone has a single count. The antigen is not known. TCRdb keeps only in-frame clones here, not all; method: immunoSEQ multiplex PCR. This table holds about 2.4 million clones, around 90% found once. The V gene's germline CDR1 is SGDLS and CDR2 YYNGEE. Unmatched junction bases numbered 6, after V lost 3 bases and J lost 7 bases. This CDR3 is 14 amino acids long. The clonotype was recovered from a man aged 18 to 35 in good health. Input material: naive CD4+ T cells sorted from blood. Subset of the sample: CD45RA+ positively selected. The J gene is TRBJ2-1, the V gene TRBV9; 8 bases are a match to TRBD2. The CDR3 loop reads CASSGDIAGNEQFF. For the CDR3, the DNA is TGTGCCAGCAGCGGGGACATAGCGGGGAATGAGCAGTTCTTC.